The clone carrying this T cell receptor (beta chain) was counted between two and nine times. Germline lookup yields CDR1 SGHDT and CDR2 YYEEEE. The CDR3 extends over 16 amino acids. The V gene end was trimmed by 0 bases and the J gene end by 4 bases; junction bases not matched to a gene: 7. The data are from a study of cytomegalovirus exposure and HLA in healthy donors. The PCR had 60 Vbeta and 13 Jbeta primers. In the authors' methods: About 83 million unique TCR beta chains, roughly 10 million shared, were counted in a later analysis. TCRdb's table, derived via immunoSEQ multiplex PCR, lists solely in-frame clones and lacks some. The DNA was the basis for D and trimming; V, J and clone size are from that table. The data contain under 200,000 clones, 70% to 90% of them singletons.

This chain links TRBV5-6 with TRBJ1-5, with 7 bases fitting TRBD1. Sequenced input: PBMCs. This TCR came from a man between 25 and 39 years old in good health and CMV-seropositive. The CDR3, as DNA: TGTGCCAGCAGCTTGGGAGGGGGCTTCTCGAATCAGCCCCAGCATTTT. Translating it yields CASSLGGGFSNQPQHF.